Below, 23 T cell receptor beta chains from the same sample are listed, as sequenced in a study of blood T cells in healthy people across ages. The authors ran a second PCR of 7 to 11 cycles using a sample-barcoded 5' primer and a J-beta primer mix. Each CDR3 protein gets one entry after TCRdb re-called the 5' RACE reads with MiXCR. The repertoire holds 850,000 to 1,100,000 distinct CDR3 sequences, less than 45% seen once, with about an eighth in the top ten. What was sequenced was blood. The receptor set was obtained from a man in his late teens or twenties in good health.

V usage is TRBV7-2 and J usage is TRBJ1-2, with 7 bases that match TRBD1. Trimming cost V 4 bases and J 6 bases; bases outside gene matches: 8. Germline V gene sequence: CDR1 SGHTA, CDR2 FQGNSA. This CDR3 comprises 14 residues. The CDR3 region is CASSYPTGSHGYTF. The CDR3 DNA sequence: TGTGCCAGCAGCTACCCGACAGGGAGCCATGGCTACACCTTC.

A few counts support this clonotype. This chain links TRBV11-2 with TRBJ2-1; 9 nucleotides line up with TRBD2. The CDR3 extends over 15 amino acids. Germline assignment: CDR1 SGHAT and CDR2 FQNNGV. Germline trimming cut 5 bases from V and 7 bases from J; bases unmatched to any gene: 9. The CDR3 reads CASSASGGWLNEQFF. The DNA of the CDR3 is TGTGCCAGCAGCGCCAGCGGGGGGTGGTTAAATGAGCAGTTCTTC.

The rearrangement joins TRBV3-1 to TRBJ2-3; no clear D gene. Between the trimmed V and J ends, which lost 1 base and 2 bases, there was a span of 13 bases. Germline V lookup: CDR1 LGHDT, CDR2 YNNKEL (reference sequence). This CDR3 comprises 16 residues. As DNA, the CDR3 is TGTGCCAGCAGCCAAGTTGGCAGCCTTTCCACAGATACGCAGTATTTT. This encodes CASSQVGSLSTDTQYF.

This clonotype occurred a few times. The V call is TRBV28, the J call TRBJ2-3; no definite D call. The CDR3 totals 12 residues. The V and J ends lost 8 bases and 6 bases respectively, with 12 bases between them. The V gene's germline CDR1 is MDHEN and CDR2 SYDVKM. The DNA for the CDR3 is TGTGCCAGCCGCGGAATCGGGGATACGCAGTATTTT. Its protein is CASRGIGDTQYF.

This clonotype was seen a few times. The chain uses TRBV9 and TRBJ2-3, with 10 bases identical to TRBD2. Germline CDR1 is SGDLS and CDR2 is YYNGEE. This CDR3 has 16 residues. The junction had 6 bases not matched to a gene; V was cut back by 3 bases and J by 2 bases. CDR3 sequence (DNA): TGTGCCAGCAGCGCCGGGGGGACTAGCGTCACAGATACGCAGTATTTT. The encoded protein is CASSAGGTSVTDTQYF.

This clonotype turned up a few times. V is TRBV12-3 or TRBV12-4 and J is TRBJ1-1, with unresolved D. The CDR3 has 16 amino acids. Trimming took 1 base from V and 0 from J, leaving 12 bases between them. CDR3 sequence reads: CASSLGPVALNTEAFF. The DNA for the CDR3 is TGTGCCAGCAGTTTAGGGCCTGTGGCCTTGAACACTGAAGCTTTCTTT.

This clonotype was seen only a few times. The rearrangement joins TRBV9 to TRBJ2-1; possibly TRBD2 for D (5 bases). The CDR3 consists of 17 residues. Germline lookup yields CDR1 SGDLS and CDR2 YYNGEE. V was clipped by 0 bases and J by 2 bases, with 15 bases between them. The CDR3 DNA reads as TGTGCCAGCAGCGTAGTCCCTTCGGGGAACCCCTACAATGAGCAGTTCTTC. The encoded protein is CASSVVPSGNPYNEQFF.

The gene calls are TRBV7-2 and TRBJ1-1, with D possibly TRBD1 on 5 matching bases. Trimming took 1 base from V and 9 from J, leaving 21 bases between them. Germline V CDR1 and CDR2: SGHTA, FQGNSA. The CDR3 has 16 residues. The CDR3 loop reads CASSLVWGSERGKAFF. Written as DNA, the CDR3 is TGTGCCAGCAGCTTAGTCTGGGGCTCGGAGAGAGGTAAAGCTTTCTTT.

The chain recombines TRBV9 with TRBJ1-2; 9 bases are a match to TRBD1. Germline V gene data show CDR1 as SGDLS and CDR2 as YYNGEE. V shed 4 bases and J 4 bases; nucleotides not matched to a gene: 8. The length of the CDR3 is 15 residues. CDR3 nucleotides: TGTGCCAGCAGCTCCTGGGACAGGGACACCTATGGCTACACCTTC. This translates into CASSSWDRDTYGYTF.

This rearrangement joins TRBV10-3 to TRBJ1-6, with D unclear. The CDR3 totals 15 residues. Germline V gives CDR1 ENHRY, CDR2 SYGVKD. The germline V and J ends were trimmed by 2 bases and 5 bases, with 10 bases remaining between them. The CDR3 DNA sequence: TGTGCCATCAGTGAGGTTCTTTTAGATAATTCACCCCTCCACTTT. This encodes CAISEVLLDNSPLHF.

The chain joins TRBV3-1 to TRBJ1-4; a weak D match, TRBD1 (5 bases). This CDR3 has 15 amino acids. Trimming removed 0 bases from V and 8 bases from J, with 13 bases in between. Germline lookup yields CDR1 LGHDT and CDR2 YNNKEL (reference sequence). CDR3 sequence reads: CASSQDGTSTEKLFF. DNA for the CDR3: TGTGCCAGCAGCCAAGACGGGACGAGTACGGAAAAACTGTTTTTT.

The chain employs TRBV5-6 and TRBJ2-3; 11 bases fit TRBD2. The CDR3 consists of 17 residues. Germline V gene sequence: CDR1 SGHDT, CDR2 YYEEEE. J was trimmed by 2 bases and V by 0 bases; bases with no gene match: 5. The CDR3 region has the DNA TGTGCCAGCAGCTTGGTCTCTAGCGGGGGGTTCACAGATACGCAGTATTTT. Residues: CASSLVSSGGFTDTQYF.

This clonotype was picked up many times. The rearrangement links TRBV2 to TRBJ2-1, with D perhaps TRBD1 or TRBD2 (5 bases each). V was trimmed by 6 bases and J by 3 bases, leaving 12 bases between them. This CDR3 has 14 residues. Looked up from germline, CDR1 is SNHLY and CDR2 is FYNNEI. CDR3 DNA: TGTGCCAGCAGCCGGGACGGCGGCTACAATGAGCAGTTCTTC. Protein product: CASSRDGGYNEQFF.

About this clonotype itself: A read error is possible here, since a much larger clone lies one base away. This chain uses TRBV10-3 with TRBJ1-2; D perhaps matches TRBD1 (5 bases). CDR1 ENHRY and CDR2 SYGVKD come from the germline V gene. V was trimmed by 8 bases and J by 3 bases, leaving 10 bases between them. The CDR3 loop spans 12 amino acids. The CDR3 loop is CAIGGRDYGYTF. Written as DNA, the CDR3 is TGTGCCATCGGGGGAAGGGACTATGGCTACACCTTC.

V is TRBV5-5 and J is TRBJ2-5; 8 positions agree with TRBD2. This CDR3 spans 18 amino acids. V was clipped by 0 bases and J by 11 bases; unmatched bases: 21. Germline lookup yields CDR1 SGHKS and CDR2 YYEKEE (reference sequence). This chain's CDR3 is CASSLAVAGYPSYNEQYF. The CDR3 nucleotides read TGTGCCAGCAGCTTGGCGGTAGCGGGGTATCCATCCTACAATGAGCAGTACTTC.

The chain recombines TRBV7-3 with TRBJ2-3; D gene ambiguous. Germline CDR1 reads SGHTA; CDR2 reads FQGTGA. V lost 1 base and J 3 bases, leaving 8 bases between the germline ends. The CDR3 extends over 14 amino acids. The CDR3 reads CASSLMGRTDTQYF. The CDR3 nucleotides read TGTGCCAGCAGCTTAATGGGCAGAACAGATACGCAGTATTTT.

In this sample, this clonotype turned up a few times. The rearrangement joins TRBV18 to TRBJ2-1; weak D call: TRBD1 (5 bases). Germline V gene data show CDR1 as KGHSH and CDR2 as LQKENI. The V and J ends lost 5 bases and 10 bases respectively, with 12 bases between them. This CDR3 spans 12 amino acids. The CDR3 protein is CASSKQADEQFF. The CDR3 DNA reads TGTGCCAGCTCAAAACAGGCAGACGAGCAGTTCTTC.

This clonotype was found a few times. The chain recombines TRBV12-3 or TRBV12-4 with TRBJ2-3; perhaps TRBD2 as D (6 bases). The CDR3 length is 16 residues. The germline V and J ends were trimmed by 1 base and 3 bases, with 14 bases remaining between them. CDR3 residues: CASSLVGGIMTDTQYF. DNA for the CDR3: TGTGCCAGCAGTTTAGTCGGCGGGATAATGACAGATACGCAGTATTTT.

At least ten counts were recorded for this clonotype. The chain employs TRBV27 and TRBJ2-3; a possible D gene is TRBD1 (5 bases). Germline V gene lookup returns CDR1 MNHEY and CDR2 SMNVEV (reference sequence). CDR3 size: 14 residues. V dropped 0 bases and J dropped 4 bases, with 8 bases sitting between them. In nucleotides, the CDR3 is TGTGCCAGCAGTTTATCGCAGGGTGCAGATACGCAGTATTTT. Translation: CASSLSQGADTQYF.

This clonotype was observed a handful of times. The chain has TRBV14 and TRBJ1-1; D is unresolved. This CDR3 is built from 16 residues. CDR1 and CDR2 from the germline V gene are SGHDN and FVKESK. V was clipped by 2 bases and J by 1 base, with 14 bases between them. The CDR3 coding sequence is TGTGCCAGCAGCCAAAAGTCTTGGTACGGGAACACTGAAGCTTTCTTT. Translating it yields CASSQKSWYGNTEAFF.

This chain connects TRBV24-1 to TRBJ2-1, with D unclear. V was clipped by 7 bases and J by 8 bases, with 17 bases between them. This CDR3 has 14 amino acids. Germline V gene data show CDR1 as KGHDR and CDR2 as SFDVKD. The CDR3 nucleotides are TGTGCCACCAGCAATTCCTTACAGAGGCATGAGCAGTTCTTC. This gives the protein CATSNSLQRHEQFF.

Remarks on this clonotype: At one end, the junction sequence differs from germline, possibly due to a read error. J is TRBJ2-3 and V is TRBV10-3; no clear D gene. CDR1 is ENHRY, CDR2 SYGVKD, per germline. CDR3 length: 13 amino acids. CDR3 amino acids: CTISVDGADTQYF. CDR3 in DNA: TGTACCATCAGTGTCGACGGTGCAGATACGCAGTATTTT.

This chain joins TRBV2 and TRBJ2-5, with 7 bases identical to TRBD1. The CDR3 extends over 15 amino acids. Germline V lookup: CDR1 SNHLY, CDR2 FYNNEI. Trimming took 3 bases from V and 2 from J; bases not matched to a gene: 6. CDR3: CASSEGTVRQETQYF. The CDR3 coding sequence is TGTGCCAGCAGTGAGGGGACAGTTCGACAAGAGACCCAGTACTTC.